The T cell receptor (beta chain) under discussion was sequenced for a study of blood T cell repertoires in COVID-19 (dated by TCRdb to the early 2020s). For context, the study as a whole: Samples from collaborators originated in the United States, Italy and Spain and spanned both the acute and convalescent phases of COVID-19. Samples came from the ongoing ImmuneRACE study (first 160 participants) plus 1,254 subjects from 6 global collaborators. Subjects who had been exposed to COVID-19, were actively infected with it, or had recovered from it provided the deeply sampled blood TCRbeta repertoires that made up the dataset. The repertoires were made available in a free public database intended to serve as a resource for research on the immune response to SARS-CoV-2. Where available, HLA class I and class II types were taken from metadata supplied by the sample provider and were not determined by assay-based typing. The material from the prospective study consisted of cDNA or gDNA derived from T cells, B-cell-depleted T cells, or PBMCs. The sample metadata nearly always contained a de-identified subject ID, COVID-19 status, age in years and sex. What the work shows at the level of the full study, not this receptor alone: How much clinical and demographic metadata was included differed by source and by participant, and the metadata was provided uncurated.

Whole blood was collected in K2EDTA tubes by collaborating institutions according to the institutions' own protocols. For TCRbeta analysis, collaborator samples were shipped as frozen whole blood, as isolated PBMCs, or as DNA extracted from either sample type. In regard to this clone: Its antigen specificity is not known. No base-level quality is on record; no much larger clone is a single base apart.

For CDR1 and CDR2, the germline V gene lists SGHDT and YYEEEE. Taken from cysteine to phenylalanine, the CDR3 has 16 residues. The sequence is cut down to CDR3 DNA, 48 bases in frame from base 1. Unmatched junction bases come to 9, with V trimmed by 5 bases and J by 4 bases. The immunoSEQ Assay, a bias-controlled multiplex PCR, was used to amplify TCRbeta CDR3 regions from genomic DNA. On the authors' methods: The number of nucleated cells in each sample was estimated from the amplification of reference gene primers within the assay. To quantify the absolute abundance of each unique TCRbeta CDR3 rearrangement, sequence reads were collapsed and filtered. For each sample, productive Simpson clonality was calculated as the square root of Simpson's diversity index across productive rearrangements. The table was pulled from immuneACCESS by TCRdb, which kept in-frame rearrangements only. Such tables lose some clones; where checked, under half of the loss comes from unresolved V genes, and the rest has no known cause. The DNA was the basis for D and trimming; V, J and clone size are from that table. This sample holds 95,000 to 100,000 clones; under 85% were observed only once. Roughly 22% of the sample is held by the ten biggest clonotypes.

The TCR originated in a human donor in a cohort sampled during active COVID-19. The chain couples TRBV5-6 to TRBJ1-2; 12 bases in the junction line up with TRBD1. The sequenced sample consisted of peripheral blood. The encoded CDR3 is CASRPTGTGGAYGYTF. The nucleotide sequence reads TGTGCCAGCAGGCCTACCGGGACAGGGGGCGCCTATGGCTACACCTTC.